Listed below are T cell receptor beta chains from one sample, sequenced in a study of cytomegalovirus exposure and HLA in healthy donors. Assay used: immunoSEQ multiplex PCR; TCRdb lists only in-frame clones, some missing. The data show roughly 71,000 clones, around 73% seen once. Sequenced material: PBMCs. These receptors were obtained from a girl between 10 and 17 years old in good health and CMV-seropositive. Each CDR3 is given with its conserved first and last residue.

V gene: TRBV6-1
J gene: TRBJ2-3
CDR3 protein: CASSETAGGPSDTQYF

V gene: TRBV6-6
J gene: TRBJ1-6
CDR3 protein: CASREGGSLNSPLHF

V gene: TRBV19
J gene: TRBJ2-6
CDR3 protein: CASSSQTSGRPSGANVLTF

V gene: TRBV28
J gene: TRBJ2-7
CDR3 protein: CASSGGQGSYEQYF

V gene: TRBV28
J gene: TRBJ2-1
CDR3 protein: CASSLWGGPSGRKVEQFF

V gene: TRBV5-1
J gene: TRBJ1-1
CDR3 protein: CASRGRLNTEAFF

V gene: TRBV27
J gene: TRBJ2-1
CDR3 protein: CASRLAGGRHEQFF

V gene: TRBV7-2
J gene: TRBJ1-3
CDR3 protein: CASSLSGGTGNTIYF

V gene: TRBV5-4
J gene: TRBJ1-1
CDR3 protein: CASSVRQGMFGTEAFF

V gene: TRBV19
J gene: TRBJ1-1
CDR3 protein: CASSSRGRFAEAFF

V gene: TRBV6-4
J gene: TRBJ2-3
CDR3 protein: CASSPTGGSTDTQYF